This is a list of T cell receptor beta chains from one sample in a study of patients and donors after allogeneic stem cell transplantation. One entry per CDR3 protein, called by TCRdb with MiXCR from the RT-PCR reads. There are more than 55,000 distinct CDR3 sequences in the sample; roughly 14% occur only once, and about a third lies in the top ten. The sequenced sample was blood, either unsorted or a sorted T cell fraction (not recorded which). These receptors were collected from a human donor who was either an allogeneic HSCT recipient or a stem cell or donor lymphocyte infusion donor (not recorded which). It is not recorded whose cells these are; they may come from a transplant donor. The CDR3 runs from the conserved cysteine through the conserved F or W. D genes are given only for firm matches. Clone sizes are given selectively: once, few, many, or a class where the clone is expanded.

d_gene	v_gene	abundance	j_gene	CDR3nt	CDR3aa
-	TRBV5-5	-	TRBJ1-1	TGTGCCAGCAGCCCACGACAGGACCCTAATATGATCAACACTGAAGCTTTCTTT	CASSPRQDPNMINTEAFF
TRBD1	TRBV14	many	TRBJ1-2	TGTGCCAGCAGCTCACGGGACAGGGGGCTTGGTGGCTACACCTTC	CASSSRDRGLGGYTF
TRBD2	TRBV25-1	-	TRBJ2-1	TGTGCCAGCAGTCCCCGGACTAGCGGGATACTGGTGAATGAGCAGTTCTTC	CASSPRTSGILVNEQFF
TRBD2	TRBV20-1	few	TRBJ2-2	TGCAGTGCCGGGACTAGCGGGTTCTCCGGGGAGCTGTTTTTT	CSAGTSGFSGELFF
-	TRBV27	few	TRBJ2-1	TGTGCCAGCAGGGGACTCGTCAATGAGCAGTTCTTC	CASRGLVNEQFF
-	TRBV19	-	TRBJ2-5	TGTGCCAGTAGCTTATTGGCGGCAAGCGGGGAGACCCAGTACTTC	CASSLLAASGETQYF
TRBD2	TRBV5-1	medium-sized	TRBJ2-7	TGCGCCAGCAGCTTGTACGGTAGCGGGGACTCCTACGAGCAGTACTTC	CASSLYGSGDSYEQYF
-	TRBV4-2	few	TRBJ2-1	TGTGCCAGCAGCCAAGCAGGGGACGTATACAATGAGCAGTTCTTC	CASSQAGDVYNEQFF
-	TRBV3-1	many	TRBJ1-2	TGTGCCAGCAGCCAAGAAGACTATGGCTACACCTTC	CASSQEDYGYTF
-	TRBV12-3/TRBV12-4	few	TRBJ2-7	TGTGCCAGCAGTTTTCAATTAGGACGGTACGAGCAGTACTTC	CASSFQLGRYEQYF
-	TRBV27	many	TRBJ1-2	TGTGCCAGCAGTTATTCAGGGGTCTATGGCTACACCTTC	CASSYSGVYGYTF
-	TRBV7-2	many	TRBJ1-2	TGTGCCAGCAGCGGAGGGACATATGGCTACACCTTC	CASSGGTYGYTF
TRBD1	TRBV6-1	few	TRBJ1-5	TGTGCCAGCAGTGAATTAGGACAGGGCAGTCAGCCCCAGCATTTT	CASSELGQGSQPQHF
-	TRBV18	-	TRBJ1-2	TGTGCCAGCTCACAACAAGGTTACAACTATGGCTACACCTTC	CASSQQGYNYGYTF
-	TRBV7-7	few	TRBJ2-7	TGTGCTAGCAGCTTAGGTCCCCAGGGCTACGAGCAGTACTTC	CASSLGPQGYEQYF
-	TRBV4-2	few	TRBJ2-3	TGTGCCAGCAGCCAAGTGGGAGATACGCAGTATTTT	CASSQVGDTQYF
TRBD1	TRBV27	-	TRBJ1-2	TGTGCCAGCAGTTTTGGACAGGCCTATGGCTACACCTTC	CASSFGQAYGYTF
-	TRBV5-8	many	TRBJ1-2	TGTGCCAGCAGCTTGTCGTCGGACAGAGAGCCAAACTATGGCTACACCTTC	CASSLSSDREPNYGYTF
-	TRBV5-1	-	TRBJ1-2	TGCGCCAGCAGCAACCCAACAGGGCCAAAATTCAGATTACCAAACTATGGCTACACCTTC	CASSNPTGPKFRLPNYGYTF
-	TRBV7-2	-	TRBJ1-6	TGTGCCAGCAGCTTATGGGTAGGGCAGTCGCGCTCACCCCTCCACTTT	CASSLWVGQSRSPLHF
TRBD1	TRBV9	many	TRBJ1-1	TGTGCCAGCAGCGTAGGTGGCAGGGGGGACACTGAAGCTTTCTTT	CASSVGGRGDTEAFF
TRBD1	TRBV3-1	few	TRBJ2-1	TGTGCCAGCAGCCAAACCCCGGGACAGTTTTACAATGAGCAGTTCTTC	CASSQTPGQFYNEQFF
-	TRBV20-1	many	TRBJ1-5	TGCAGTGCTAGTAAGGGGATTGGGAATCAGCCCCAGCATTTT	CSASKGIGNQPQHF
TRBD1	TRBV12-3/TRBV12-4	many	TRBJ1-5	TGTGCCAGCAGGGCTTCGACAGGGGGCTTTAGGCCCCAGCATTTT	CASRASTGGFRPQHF
-	TRBV20-1	many	TRBJ1-1	TGCAGTGCTAGAGTTGACTACCTGAAGAACACTGAAGCTTTCTTT	CSARVDYLKNTEAFF
-	TRBV7-3	many	TRBJ2-5	TGTGCCAGCAGTCTCACTGGAGGCCAAGAGACCCAGTACTTC	CASSLTGGQETQYF
TRBD2	TRBV5-1	many	TRBJ2-1	TGCGCCAGCAGCTTGACCCTAGCGGGAGGTCGTGAGCAGTTCTTC	CASSLTLAGGREQFF
TRBD1	TRBV7-2	few	TRBJ1-1	TGTGCCAGCAGCTTAGGGCCCGGGACAGTTTACACTGAAGCTTTCTTT	CASSLGPGTVYTEAFF
-	TRBV15	many	TRBJ2-2	TGTGCCACCAGCAGGACATATGATACCGGGGAGCTGTTTTTT	CATSRTYDTGELFF
-	TRBV30	many	TRBJ1-1	TGTGCCTGGAGTGATCCCTTGAACACTGAAGCTTTCTTT	CAWSDPLNTEAFF
TRBD2	TRBV7-9	-	TRBJ2-2	TGTGCCAGCAGCCCGACTAGCGGAGCGAACACCGGGGAGCTGTTTTTT	CASSPTSGANTGELFF
-	TRBV7-2	-	TRBJ2-2	TGTGCCAGCAGAGGGGGGACAGCCAACACCGGGGAGCTGTTTTTT	CASRGGTANTGELFF
TRBD1	TRBV30	-	TRBJ2-7	TGTGCCTGGAGATCCAGGGGGCGTGAGACCTACGAGCAGTACTTC	CAWRSRGRETYEQYF
-	TRBV12-3/TRBV12-4	few	TRBJ1-5	TGTGCCAGCAGTTTCGGACCTTATCAGCCCCAGCATTTT	CASSFGPYQPQHF
-	TRBV5-1	few	TRBJ2-2	TGCGCCAGCAGCTTGGTTTCTCGACACCTGAACACCGGGGAGCTGTTTTTT	CASSLVSRHLNTGELFF
-	TRBV11-2	many	TRBJ1-5	TGTGCCAGCAGCGTGACAAGCAATCAGCCCCAGCATTTT	CASSVTSNQPQHF
TRBD2	TRBV10-3	few	TRBJ2-1	TGTGCCATCAGTGCCCTTGGGACTAGCGGGAGTTCCTACAATGAGCAGTTCTTC	CAISALGTSGSSYNEQFF
-	TRBV6-1	few	TRBJ2-5	TGTGCCAGCAGTCCCTGGTGGCTTAATGGGGAGACCCAGTACTTC	CASSPWWLNGETQYF
TRBD2	TRBV12-3/TRBV12-4	few	TRBJ2-2	TGTGCCAGCAGTTTATCCGGGACTAGCTACACCGGGGAGCTGTTTTTT	CASSLSGTSYTGELFF
-	TRBV7-9	few	TRBJ2-7	TGTGCCAGCAGTCGCAGGGGGGAAACCTACGAGCAGTACTTC	CASSRRGETYEQYF
TRBD1	TRBV6-1	few	TRBJ2-5	TGTGCCAGCAGTGTGGGACAGACCCAAGAGACCCAGTACTTC	CASSVGQTQETQYF
TRBD2	TRBV5-1	many	TRBJ2-1	TGCGCCAGCAGCCCCGGACTAGCGGGAGCGACCTCCTACAATGAGCAGTTCTTC	CASSPGLAGATSYNEQFF
-	TRBV21-1	few	TRBJ2-3	TGTGCCAGCAGCAAGGGGGACAGCGATTCTAGCACAGATACGCAGTATTTT	CASSKGDSDSSTDTQYF
TRBD2	TRBV6-5	many	TRBJ2-1	TGTGCCAGCAGTTACTCGAGAGCGGGGTCCTACAATGAGCAGTTCTTC	CASSYSRAGSYNEQFF
-	TRBV6-6	many	TRBJ1-1	TGTGCCAGCAGTTACATGACAGGTTCCAAGACAATGAACACTGAAGCTTTCTTT	CASSYMTGSKTMNTEAFF
TRBD1	TRBV27	-	TRBJ2-7	TGTGCCAGCAGTCCAGGACGATCCGGGACAGAAGTCAACGAGCAGTACTTC	CASSPGRSGTEVNEQYF
TRBD1	TRBV6-6	-	TRBJ2-7	TGTGCCACTGGTCAGGGGGCGGTGACCGAGCAGTACTTC	CATGQGAVTEQYF
-	TRBV5-1	few	TRBJ2-7	TGCGCCAGCAGCTTGGAGTCAGAAGACTGGGGGCTTTTTTACGAGCAGTACTTC	CASSLESEDWGLFYEQYF
TRBD2	TRBV5-1	few	TRBJ2-5	TGCGCCAGCAGCTCCCTAGCGGTACAAGAGACCCAGTACTTC	CASSSLAVQETQYF
-	TRBV10-3	-	TRBJ2-7	TGTGCCATCAGTGAGTTCCCGGGACGGGGATCCGAGCAGTACTTC	CAISEFPGRGSEQYF
TRBD1	TRBV7-3	-	TRBJ2-2	TGTGCCAGCAGCCGAATGCCGGAAGACAGGGGGCCGACCACCGGGGAGCTGTTTTTT	CASSRMPEDRGPTTGELFF
-	TRBV6-2/TRBV6-3	many	TRBJ1-2	TGTGCCAGCAGTTCCGGACAGTTTATCTATGGCTACACCTTC	CASSSGQFIYGYTF
-	TRBV5-1	few	TRBJ2-1	TGCGCCAGCAGCTTGGCACTAACAGCGAGGAATGAGCAGTTCTTC	CASSLALTARNEQFF